The 8 T cell receptor beta chains given below trace back to one sample, sequenced in a study of blood T cell repertoires in COVID-19. Method: immunoSEQ multiplex PCR; TCRdb's copy keeps in-frame clones and lacks some. The sample lists around 180,000 clones, 88% seen once, with about 4.1% in the top ten. Sequencing was performed on peripheral blood. Every receptor here comes from a woman in her twenties or thirties with acute or convalescent COVID-19.

The chain employs TRBV28 and TRBJ2-5, with 7 bases lining up with TRBD1. The CDR3 runs 12 residues. Germline lookup yields CDR1 MDHEN and CDR2 SYDVKM. V dropped 10 bases and J dropped 1; count of bases not matched to a gene: 3. Here the CDR3 reads CATTGSQETQYF. The CDR3 DNA reads as TGTGCCACGACAGGGAGCCAAGAGACCCAGTACTTC. The complete variable domain, with remaining parts taken from reference TRBV28 and TRBJ2-5, reads DVKVTQSSRYLVKRTGEKVFLECVQDMDHENMFWYRQDPGLGLRLIYFSYDVKMKEKGDIPEGYSVSREKKERFSLILESASTNQTSMYLCATTGSQETQYFGPGTRLLVL.

This chain connects TRBV7-9 to TRBJ1-3; D remains ambiguous. V shed 3 bases and J shed 0 bases, with 9 bases lying between them. The CDR3 is 15 residues long. Looked up from germline, CDR1 is SEHNR and CDR2 is FQNEAQ (reference sequence). The CDR3, as DNA: TGTGCCAGCAGCTTGGCGGGGATCTCTGGAAACACCATATATTTT. Residues: CASSLAGISGNTIYF.

The V gene is TRBV7-9, the J gene TRBJ2-2; unclear D gene. CDR3 length: 14 amino acids. Trimming left V 2 bases short and J 6 bases short, with 10 bases between. Germline V CDR1 and CDR2: SEHNR, FQNEAQ (reference sequence). CDR3 DNA sequence: TGTGCCAGCAGCTTACTGAGGATCTCCGGGGAGCTGTTTTTT. This gives the protein CASSLLRISGELFF.

The chain combines TRBV6-4 with TRBJ2-2, with D possibly being TRBD1 (9 bases). Germline V gene sequence: CDR1 MRHNA, CDR2 SNTAGT. Between the trimmed V and J ends, which lost 10 bases and 9 bases, there was a span of 30 bases. The CDR3 consists of 17 residues. CDR3 coding DNA: TGTGCCACCACAGGGGGCCGGCGCGGGGGGACTTCCAGGGAGCTGTTTTTT. This gives the protein CATTGGRRGGTSRELFF.

This clone has only one observation. The CDR3 DNA sequence: TGCGCCGGGAGTTTGGCTGGTGGCACTGAAGCTTTCTTT. It specifies CAGSLAGGTEAFF. J is TRBJ1-1 and V is TRBV4-1; D unclear. Germline V gene sequence: CDR1 MGHRA, CDR2 YSYEKL. This CDR3 region has 13 residues. Trimming cost V 11 bases and J 4 bases, with 17 bases left between them.

The table lists this clone with a count of one. The chain couples TRBV20-1 to TRBJ2-1; no reliable D call. The CDR3 covers 11 residues. V shed 3 bases and J shed 5 bases, with 5 bases lying between them. Germline lookup yields CDR1 DFQATT and CDR2 SNEGSKA (reference sequence). The CDR3, as DNA: TGCAGTGCTAGGCCTAACAATGAGCAGTTCTTC. Protein sequence: CSARPNNEQFF.

V is TRBV27 and J is TRBJ2-1, with 12 bases identical to TRBD2. Germline V gives CDR1 MNHEY, CDR2 SMNVEV (reference sequence). V trimming: 5 bases; J trimming: 2 bases; junction bases outside the gene matches: 4. The CDR3 sequence is 16 residues long. The CDR3 protein is CASSTTSGGTYNEQFF. DNA of the CDR3: TGTGCCAGCAGTACAACTAGCGGGGGGACCTACAATGAGCAGTTCTTC.

V and J are TRBV7-2 and TRBJ1-6; TRBD1 is a possible D gene (5 bases). The V gene lost 4 bases and the J gene lost 0 bases, with 7 bases spanning the gap. The CDR3 has 15 residues. The germline V gene encodes CDR1 SGHTA and CDR2 FQGNSA. CDR3 amino acids: CASSSGHSYNSPLHF. The CDR3 DNA reads TGTGCCAGCAGCTCAGGACACTCCTATAATTCACCCCTCCACTTT. Full variable domain (missing parts from reference TRBV7-2 and TRBJ1-6): GAGVSQSPSNKVTEKGKDVELRCDPISGHTALYWYRQSLGQGLEFLIYFQGNSAPDKSGLPSDRFSAERTGGSVSTLTIQRTQQEDSAVYLCASSSGHSYNSPLHFGNGTRLTVT.